This entry describes one T cell receptor beta chain. The sample belongs to a study of T cell changes during pregnancy in multiple sclerosis. Libraries were prepared by immunoSEQ multiplex PCR; TCRdb keeps only in-frame clonotypes and omits some of them. Of some 44,000 clones listed, roughly 90% are singletons. The CDR3 has 17 residues. The germline gives CDR1 SGHNT, CDR2 YYREEE (reference sequence). The ends were cut back, 0 bases at V and 4 bases at J, with 16 bases in the middle. Sequencing was performed on CD4+ T cells from peripheral blood mononuclear cells, taken before pregnancy. This TCR was recovered from a female donor with multiple sclerosis, enrolled in a pregnancy study. The J gene is TRBJ2-2, the V gene TRBV5-4; D perhaps matches TRBD2 (6 bases). Here the CDR3 DNA reads TGTGCCAGCAGCTTGGGGAAGCTAGCGTGGGGCACCGGGGAGCTGTTTTTT. It yields the protein CASSLGKLAWGTGELFF.